This TCR beta chain comes out of a study of OX40 agonist ivuxolimab in advanced cancers. Study context: All patients had ivuxolimab intravenously every 2 weeks at 0.01 to 10 mg/kg.

Study results and caveats: Clones of CD4+ and CD8+ blood T cells grew by week 6 at doses of 0.1 to 3.0 mg/kg.

About this clone: The antigen is unknown.

Libraries were prepared by immunoSEQ multiplex PCR; TCRdb keeps only in-frame clonotypes and omits some of them. Of 20,000 to 25,000 clones in the sample, 80% to 90% were seen once. Material: CD4+ or CD8+ T cells sorted from blood, obtained in a trial of the OX40 agonist ivuxolimab. The receptor's source is an adult with an advanced solid tumor such as melanoma, head and neck, liver or kidney cancer.

The DNA of the CDR3 is TGTGCCAGCAGCACGGAGAACTGGGGGGCTCAGCCCCAGCATTTT. Its protein is CASSTENWGAQPQHF. The chain links TRBV7-8 to TRBJ1-5; tentatively, D is TRBD1 (6 bases). Germline V gives CDR1 SGHVS, CDR2 FQNEAQ. The CDR3 spans 15 residues. V dropped 5 bases and J dropped 6 bases, with 17 bases sitting between them.